This is a list of T cell receptor beta chains from one sample in a study of T cell changes during pregnancy in multiple sclerosis. Sequencing used immunoSEQ multiplex PCR; TCRdb keeps in-frame clones, though not all of them. The profile shows roughly 60,000 clones, around nine tenths of them singletons. The specimen comprised peripheral blood, sampled in the second trimester of pregnancy. These receptors were taken from a female donor with multiple sclerosis, enrolled in a pregnancy study. The CDR3 runs from the conserved cysteine through the conserved F or W. D genes are given only for firm matches.

D	V	J	CDR3
.	TRBV18	TRBJ2-3	CASSAGKNTQYF
TRBD2	TRBV10-3	TRBJ2-7	CAISESASGSSYEQYF
TRBD1	TRBV5-1	TRBJ2-1	CASSLGQGVIEQFF
.	TRBV4-1	TRBJ1-2	CASSQGLQGYYGYTF
TRBD1	TRBV4-2	TRBJ2-1	CASSPFPGQGTNEQFF
TRBD1	TRBV9	TRBJ2-1	CASSLTGTGPYNEQFF
.	TRBV7-9	TRBJ2-7	CASSLYRDPYEQYF
.	TRBV9	TRBJ2-5	CASSGWRAETQYF
.	TRBV5-5	TRBJ1-2	CASSSGGANYGYTF
.	TRBV6-6	TRBJ2-2	CASITGTENTGELFF
.	TRBV19	TRBJ2-7	CASSMEEGASSEQYF
.	TRBV29-1	TRBJ2-5	CSPLVTTTGTQYF
.	TRBV29-1	TRBJ1-5	CSVQGIGNQPQHF
.	TRBV18	TRBJ1-4	CASSREDIATNEKLFF
TRBD1	TRBV30	TRBJ2-7	CAWSEIPGQGASEQYF
.	TRBV6-5	TRBJ2-3	CASSYGGSNTDTQYF
.	TRBV13	TRBJ2-7	CASSPWIRVREQYF
.	TRBV29-1	TRBJ1-4	CSVEGAEKLFF
.	TRBV6-5	TRBJ1-6	CASSYGSPSPLHF
.	TRBV21-1	TRBJ2-2	CASSKAPGDGELFF
TRBD2	TRBV6-4	TRBJ2-3	CASNFRASGRDTQYF
.	TRBV2	TRBJ2-4	CASSESAGLYIQYF
TRBD1	TRBV28	TRBJ1-2	CARTGQGENVVGYTF
.	TRBV5-5	TRBJ1-2	CASSLEDSYGYTF
.	TRBV5-1	TRBJ2-3	CASKPGGLLRTDTQYF
.	TRBV18	TRBJ2-2	CASSRPLNTGELFF
.	TRBV10-3	TRBJ2-7	CAITTGLSYEQYF
.	TRBV11-3	TRBJ2-3	CASSYGGSTDTQYF
.	TRBV12-5	TRBJ1-3	CASGLSQGGGNTIYF